The 21 T cell receptor beta chains below were found in one sample sequenced in a study of control samples from healthy donors and cancer patients. The data were produced by immunoSEQ multiplex PCR, yet TCRdb's version contains in-frame clones alone and is incomplete. This table holds 95,000 to 150,000 clones, more than 70% found once. The sequenced material came from blood. The origin of the receptors is a middle-aged man in good health.

V is TRBV4-3 and J is TRBJ1-3, with D possibly matching TRBD1 (6 bases). V was clipped by 3 bases and J by 0 bases, with 12 bases between them. This CDR3 is built from 16 residues. Looked up from germline, CDR1 is LGHNA and CDR2 is YSLEER. CDR3 bases: TGCGCCAGCAGCCAGGGGGGGCAGAGCTCTGGAAACACCATATATTTT. It is translated as CASSQGGQSSGNTIYF.

This chain's CDR3 is CAWSPIYQVKANYGYTF. The DNA for the CDR3 is TGTGCCTGGAGCCCTATATATCAGGTTAAAGCTAACTATGGCTACACCTTC. The chain couples TRBV30 to TRBJ1-2; no reliable D call. This CDR3 has 17 amino acids. Between the trimmed V and J ends, which lost 3 bases and 0 bases, there was a span of 20 bases. Germline values: CDR1 GTSNPN, CDR2 SVGIG (reference sequence).

This clone came up a few times. The chain employs TRBV10-3 and TRBJ2-1; 10 bases map to TRBD1. The V gene end was trimmed by 7 bases and the J gene end by 2 bases; junction bases not matched to a gene: 5. CDR1 and CDR2 from the germline V gene are ENHRY and SYGVKD. The CDR3 has 15 residues. CDR3 amino acids: CAINGDRGPYNEQFF. As DNA, the CDR3 is TGTGCCATCAACGGGGACAGGGGTCCCTACAATGAGCAGTTCTTC.

The chain joins TRBV30 to TRBJ1-2; 11 positions match TRBD1. This CDR3 is 13 amino acids long. The germline gives CDR1 GTSNPN, CDR2 SVGIG (reference sequence). V dropped 2 bases and J dropped 6; count of bases not matched to a gene: 2. CDR3 sequence reads: CAWSWTGGDGYTF. The CDR3 DNA reads as TGTGCCTGGAGTTGGACAGGGGGCGATGGCTACACCTTC.

V and J are TRBV24-1 and TRBJ2-7; D may be TRBD1 (6 bases). Germline lookup yields CDR1 KGHDR and CDR2 SFDVKD. The CDR3 is made up of 13 amino acids. V was clipped by 7 bases and J by 2 bases, with 11 bases between them. CDR3 protein: CATSHREPYEQYF. The CDR3 nucleotides are TGTGCCACCAGCCACAGGGAGCCCTACGAGCAGTACTTC.

This clone occurred once. J is TRBJ2-7 and V is TRBV12-3 or TRBV12-4; no reliable D call. There are 13 residues in the CDR3. Trimming took 5 bases from V and 2 from J, leaving 10 bases between them. The CDR3 sequence: CASSPRMTYEQYF. The CDR3 region has the DNA TGTGCCAGCAGTCCCCGTATGACCTACGAGCAGTACTTC.

The CDR3 DNA is TGTGCCAGTAGTATAGGGCGGGGGCCTCAGCCCCAGCATTTT. It specifies CASSIGRGPQPQHF. The rearrangement uses TRBV19 and TRBJ1-5, with D possibly TRBD1 on 6 matching bases. CDR1 and CDR2 (germline): LNHDA, SQIVND (reference sequence). The CDR3 length is 14 residues. Trimming took off 1 base at V and 6 bases at J, with 10 bases between the two ends.

The chain joins TRBV5-5 to TRBJ1-5; no reliable D call. The CDR3 sequence is 15 residues long. V was shortened by 4 bases and J by 0 bases, with 11 bases between the two germline ends. Germline assignment: CDR1 SGHKS and CDR2 YYEKEE (reference sequence). The CDR3 DNA follows: TGTGCCAGCAGCCACGGACGGAATAGCAATCAGCCCCAGCATTTT. It yields the protein CASSHGRNSNQPQHF.

V is TRBV4-1 and J is TRBJ2-7, with TRBD1 matching 8 bases. Germline CDR1 is MGHRA and CDR2 is YSYEKL. CDR3 length: 16 residues. V was clipped by 0 bases and J by 2 bases; unmatched bases: 6. In DNA form, the CDR3 reads TGCGCCAGCAGCCAAGATGGGACAGGACCCCCCTACGAGCAGTACTTC. It specifies CASSQDGTGPPYEQYF.

The chain's CDR3 is CSATPGQGKTEAFF. Here the CDR3 DNA reads TGCAGCGCAACTCCGGGACAGGGAAAGACTGAAGCTTTCTTT. The chain joins TRBV29-1 to TRBJ1-1; 9 bases line up with TRBD1. CDR1 and CDR2 from the germline V gene are SQVTM and ANQGSEA. The CDR3 extends over 14 amino acids. V dropped 7 bases and J dropped 5; count of bases not matched to a gene: 11. Looking up the rest from reference TRBV29-1 and TRBJ1-1 gives the full variable domain: SAVISQKPSRDICQRGTSLTIQCQVDSQVTMMFWYRQQPGQSLTLIATANQGSEATYESGFVIDKFPISRPNLTFSTLTVSNMSPEDSSIYLCSATPGQGKTEAFFGQGTRLTVV.

The chain has TRBV24-1 and TRBJ2-2; tentatively, D is TRBD2 (5 bases). Germline V gene lookup returns CDR1 KGHDR and CDR2 SFDVKD. The V end was cut by 3 bases, the J end by 4 bases, with 17 bases between. CDR3 length: 17 residues. The CDR3 here is CATSDPLRGHSTGELFF. CDR3 sequence (DNA): TGTGCCACCAGTGATCCCTTACGAGGGCACAGCACCGGGGAGCTGTTTTTT.

The V and J genes are TRBV12-3 or TRBV12-4 and TRBJ1-3; no clear D gene. The CDR3 is made up of 13 amino acids. The ends were cut back, 8 bases at V and 0 bases at J, with 8 bases in the middle. The CDR3: CASVVHSGNTIYF. In DNA form, the CDR3 reads TGTGCCAGCGTGGTTCACTCTGGAAACACCATATATTTT.

The gene calls are TRBV15 and TRBJ1-5, with D possibly being TRBD1 (5 bases). CDR3 size: 18 residues. The germline V gene encodes CDR1 LNHNV and CDR2 YYDKDF (reference sequence). Trimming took 1 base from V and 0 from J, leaving 16 bases between them. The CDR3 sequence is CATSRVIRGGSSNQPQHF. CDR3 bases: TGTGCCACCAGCAGAGTAATCCGGGGGGGGAGTAGCAATCAGCCCCAGCATTTT.

The CDR3 coding sequence is TGTGCCTGGAGTGGGGGGGACAGGGGGTACACTGAAGCTTTCTTT. This codes for CAWSGGDRGYTEAFF. The rearrangement uses TRBV30 and TRBJ1-1; 11 bases match TRBD1. From germline, CDR1 is GTSNPN and CDR2 SVGIG (reference sequence). CDR3 length equals 15 residues. V shed 1 base and J 3 bases; nucleotides not matched to a gene: 4.

The gene calls are TRBV20-1 and TRBJ2-7, with D uncertain. The CDR3 sequence is 11 residues long. Germline CDR1 and CDR2: DFQATT and SNEGSKA (reference sequence). Trimming took 2 bases from V and 3 from J, leaving 5 bases between them. The CDR3 nucleotides are TGCAGTGCTAGACGACACTACGAGCAGTACTTC. Its protein is CSARRHYEQYF.

CDR3 sequence reads: CATSARGASDGYTF. CDR3 coding DNA: TGTGCCACCAGTGCCAGGGGGGCATCGGATGGCTACACCTTC. V usage is TRBV24-1 and J usage is TRBJ1-2; 7 bases map to TRBD1. This CDR3 has 14 amino acids. The germline gives CDR1 KGHDR, CDR2 SFDVKD. V was pared by 5 bases and J by 6 bases, with 8 bases of the junction left unmatched.

The chain has TRBV7-8 and TRBJ2-5, with 12 bases fitting TRBD2. V gave up 3 bases and J gave up 0 bases; unmatched junction bases: 2. CDR1 and CDR2 (germline): SGHVS, FQNEAQ. The CDR3 contains 16 residues. The CDR3 reads CASSFRLAGDQETQYF. The CDR3 DNA sequence: TGTGCCAGCAGCTTTCGACTAGCGGGGGACCAAGAGACCCAGTACTTC.

This chain connects TRBV18 to TRBJ1-5; tentatively, D is TRBD1 (5 bases). This CDR3 has 13 amino acids. Deletions cut 5 bases from V and 5 bases from J, with 10 bases between. The germline V gene encodes CDR1 KGHSH and CDR2 LQKENI. CDR3 DNA: TGTGCCAGCTCAGCGCTACAGGATCAGCCCCAGCATTTT. Translation gives CASSALQDQPQHF.

This chain joins TRBV28 and TRBJ1-5, with D perhaps TRBD1 (6 bases). CDR3 length equals 15 residues. Germline-derived CDR1 and CDR2 are MDHEN and SYDVKM. Deletions cut 5 bases from V and 9 bases from J, with 20 bases between. In nucleotides, the CDR3 is TGTGCCAGCAGTCCCCCGGACAGTGCCTCGCGGCCCCAGCATTTT. Protein: CASSPPDSASRPQHF.

The J gene is TRBJ2-1, the V gene TRBV5-1; D call uncertain. Germline V gives CDR1 SGHRS, CDR2 YFSETQ. The V and J ends lost 0 bases and 6 bases respectively, with 10 bases between them. CDR3 size: 14 residues. The CDR3 nucleotides are TGCGCCAGCAGCTTGGTGGGTAGCTCCAATGAGCAGTTCTTC. It is translated as CASSLVGSSNEQFF.

The V and J genes are TRBV3-1 (or the pseudogene TRBV3-2) and TRBJ2-6, with TRBD1 identical over 7 bases. The CDR3 has 16 residues. Germline V lookup: CDR1 LGHDT, CDR2 YNNKEL (reference sequence). The ends lost 6 bases at V and 0 bases at J; junction bases unmatched: 5. The CDR3 DNA sequence: TGTGCCAGCAGTCGGGACAGTTACTCTGGGGCCAACGTCCTGACTTTC. Amino acids: CASSRDSYSGANVLTF.